The 9 T cell receptor beta chains in this list originate from one sample, sequenced in a study of CD8 T cells in ankylosing spondylitis. TCRdb independently ran MiXCR on the 5' RACE reads; one entry per CDR3 protein. The repertoire has about 320,000 distinct CDR3 sequences, around a tenth of them found once; the top ten carry roughly 9.2%. The material sequenced was blood, either unsorted or a sorted T cell fraction (not recorded which). Receptors were obtained from a female donor with ankylosing spondylitis or in good health (not recorded which).

On this clonotype itself: A much larger clone sits a single nucleotide away, making a read error possible. CDR3 loop: CASRRPGSNQPQHF. The CDR3 DNA reads as TGTGCCAGCAGACGACCGGGGAGCAATCAGCCCCAGCATTTT. The gene calls are TRBV28 and TRBJ1-5; no firm D call. Trimming shortened V by 6 bases and J by 1 base, and 10 bases separated the two germline ends. The CDR3 consists of 14 residues. CDR1 is MDHEN and CDR2 is SYDVKM in the germline V gene. Supplemented by reference TRBV28 and TRBJ1-5, the full variable domain reads DVKVTQSSRYLVKRTGEKVFLECVQDMDHENMFWYRQDPGLGLRLIYFSYDVKMKEKGDIPEGYSVSREKKERFSLILESASTNQTSMYLCASRRPGSNQPQHFGDGTRLSIL.

This clonotype was counted at least ten times. The genes are TRBV28 and TRBJ2-5, with TRBD1 as a possible D gene (6 bases). Per germline, CDR1 MDHEN and CDR2 SYDVKM. Trimming removed 6 bases from V and 1 base from J, with 12 bases in between. The CDR3 consists of 14 residues. This CDR3 is CASSQTQGQETQYF. The CDR3 DNA sequence: TGTGCCAGCAGCCAAACACAGGGCCAAGAGACCCAGTACTTC. The whole variable domain, remainder taken from reference TRBV28 and TRBJ2-5, is DVKVTQSSRYLVKRTGEKVFLECVQDMDHENMFWYRQDPGLGLRLIYFSYDVKMKEKGDIPEGYSVSREKKERFSLILESASTNQTSMYLCASSQTQGQETQYFGPGTRLLVL.

This clonotype was recorded at least ten times. This chain joins TRBV27 and TRBJ2-1; TRBD1 aligns across 8 bases. This CDR3 spans 19 amino acids. V trimming: 1 base; J trimming: 0 bases; junction bases outside the gene matches: 11. Germline loops: CDR1 MNHEY, CDR2 SMNVEV (reference sequence). CDR3 loop: CASSLWGQEFLSSYNEQFF. CDR3 in DNA: TGTGCCAGCAGTTTATGGGGACAGGAATTTCTCAGCTCCTACAATGAGCAGTTCTTC.

This clonotype was seen repeatedly, ten times or more. The V call is TRBV7-2, the J call TRBJ2-1; 8 nucleotides line up with TRBD2. The germline V gene encodes CDR1 SGHTA and CDR2 FQGNSA. Losses at the gene ends were 5 bases for V and 8 bases for J; bases not matched to a gene: 14. The CDR3 spans 16 residues. In DNA, the CDR3 is TGTGCCAGCAGCCCCCCCCGGGGCGGGAGGTGGGATGAGCAGTTCTTC. Translating gives CASSPPRGGRWDEQFF.

This clonotype occurred a few times. The genes are TRBV5-1 and TRBJ1-5, with unresolved D. The CDR3 extends over 9 amino acids. Germline values: CDR1 SGHRS, CDR2 YFSETQ. Trimming took off 9 bases at V and 15 bases at J, with 13 bases between the two ends. The DNA for the CDR3 is TGCGCCACAGGACGACCGGCGCATTTT. Its translation: CATGRPAHF.

This clonotype was counted only a few times. This chain uses TRBV4-2 with TRBJ2-1; no reliable D call. V lost 3 bases and J lost 10, with 13 bases in between. The CDR3 contains 13 residues. Germline CDR1 LGHNA, CDR2 YNFKEQ. Here the CDR3 reads CASSQDLKGEQFF. The DNA of the CDR3 is TGTGCCAGCAGCCAGGATCTTAAAGGGGAGCAGTTCTTC.

The chain is built from TRBV19 and TRBJ1-1; D is unresolved. This CDR3 has 14 amino acids. Germline V gene sequence: CDR1 LNHDA, CDR2 SQIVND (reference sequence). The V end lost 3 bases, the J end lost 11 bases, and 19 bases lay between the germline ends. CDR3 nucleotides: TGTGCCAGTAGTATGGTCAGATCGTCCTGGGTTGCTTTCTTT. Translating it yields CASSMVRSSWVAFF.

This clonotype was detected many times. The chain joins TRBV10-3 to TRBJ2-1; 7 nucleotides line up with TRBD2. CDR1 is ENHRY, CDR2 SYGVKD, per germline. J was trimmed by 7 bases and V by 6 bases; bases with no gene match: 12. The CDR3 length is 15 residues. The CDR3 DNA reads TGTGCCATCAGCCGTACCTCTCCGCGGGGGAATGAGCAGTTCTTC. Translating gives CAISRTSPRGNEQFF.

This clonotype was counted at least ten times. The chain uses TRBV24-1 and TRBJ2-3, with D tentatively TRBD1 or TRBD2 (5 bases each). CDR3 size: 15 residues. Germline assignment: CDR1 KGHDR and CDR2 SFDVKD. Trimming shortened V by 0 bases and J by 4 bases, and 10 bases separated the two germline ends. The CDR3 sequence: CATSDLRRGADTQYF. CDR3 in DNA: TGTGCCACCAGTGATTTGAGAAGAGGGGCAGATACGCAGTATTTT.